The 21 T cell receptor beta chains below come from one sample, sequenced in a study of shared clonotypes between healthy human individuals. The repertoire was sequenced with immunoSEQ multiplex PCR; TCRdb's copy has only in-frame clones and lacks some. The sample lists some 2,000,000 clones, approximately 96% seen once, with roughly 0.13% in the top ten. Sequences were obtained from naive CD4+ T cells sorted from blood. Subset noted: CD45RA+ positively selected. These receptors came from a man between 18 and 29 years old in good health.

Points on this clone: Other DNA sequences from this sample encode an identical CDR3 as well. J is TRBJ2-5 and V is TRBV6-1; no reliable D call. Trimming removed 4 bases at V and 5 bases at J, with 14 bases between. Per the germline V gene, CDR1 is MNHNS and CDR2 is SASEGT. This CDR3 is 14 amino acids long. The CDR3 bases are TGTGCCAGCAGTGTATCAAGGGTTGGGGAGACCCAGTACTTC. Amino acid sequence: CASSVSRVGETQYF.

The chain uses TRBV7-2 and TRBJ1-2, with a tentative D call TRBD1 (5 bases). Germline values: CDR1 SGHTA, CDR2 FQGNSA. The CDR3 has 15 amino acids. V was cut by 7 bases and J by 3 bases, with 18 bases left in between. As DNA, the CDR3 is TGTGCCAGCACCCTGAGGGGCTCCTTCTACTATGGCTACACCTTC. Amino acids: CASTLRGSFYYGYTF. The whole variable domain, remainder taken from reference TRBV7-2 and TRBJ1-2, is GAGVSQSPSNKVTEKGKDVELRCDPISGHTALYWYRQSLGQGLEFLIYFQGNSAPDKSGLPSDRFSAERTGGSVSTLTIQRTQQEDSAVYLCASTLRGSFYYGYTFGSGTRLTVV.

This rearrangement joins TRBV5-1 to TRBJ2-2; 8 bases line up with TRBD1. The junction had 14 bases not matched to a gene; V was cut back by 4 bases and J by 0 bases. This CDR3 comprises 19 residues. Germline loops: CDR1 SGHRS, CDR2 YFSETQ. The CDR3 reads CASSARRGLGTPNTGELFF. CDR3 nucleotide sequence: TGCGCCAGCAGCGCGCGCAGGGGGCTTGGGACCCCGAACACCGGGGAGCTGTTTTTT.

This chain uses TRBV7-9 with TRBJ1-6; 7 positions agree with TRBD1. Germline V gene lookup returns CDR1 SEHNR and CDR2 FQNEAQ (reference sequence). The CDR3 contains 17 residues. J gave up 0 bases and V 4 bases, and 6 bases lay outside the gene matches. For the CDR3, the DNA is TGTGCCAGCAGCTCAGGACAGGCAAGCTCCTATAATTCACCCCTCCACTTT. This encodes CASSSGQASSYNSPLHF.

The chain uses TRBV14 and TRBJ2-2; perhaps TRBD2 as D (6 bases). The CDR3 has 16 residues. Germline V gene data show CDR1 as SGHDN and CDR2 as FVKESK. V was trimmed by 3 bases and J by 7 bases, leaving 18 bases between them. In nucleotides, the CDR3 is TGTGCCAGCAGCCACGTTAGCGGCCCGGGGCACGGGGAGCTGTTTTTT. It codes for CASSHVSGPGHGELFF. Full variable domain (remainder filled in from reference TRBV14 and TRBJ2-2): EAGVTQFPSHSVIEKGQTVTLRCDPISGHDNLYWYRRVMGKEIKFLLHFVKESKQDESGMPNNRFLAERTGGTYSTLKVQPAELEDSGVYFCASSHVSGPGHGELFFGEGSRLTVL.

About this clone itself: This may be a read error: a much more frequent sequence differs by one nucleotide. The CDR3, as DNA: TGTGCCAGCAGCCCCACCTACGAGCAGTACTTC. Residues: CASSPTYEQYF. This chain connects TRBV7-2 to TRBJ2-7; D call uncertain. V lost 5 bases to trimming and J lost 2 bases, with 4 bases between them. The germline V gene encodes CDR1 SGHTA and CDR2 FQGNSA. The CDR3 is 11 residues long.

This chain uses TRBV9 with TRBJ2-5; D is perhaps TRBD1 or TRBD2 (5 bases each). The V end lost 2 bases, the J end lost 2 bases, and 16 bases lay between the germline ends. The CDR3 sequence is 16 residues long. CDR1 is SGDLS, CDR2 YYNGEE, per germline. The DNA of the CDR3 is TGTGCCAGCAGCGTGGGGGACCAAATCCTACAAGAGACCCAGTACTTC. This codes for CASSVGDQILQETQYF.

The rearrangement uses TRBV12-5 and TRBJ1-1; D is ambiguous. Germline V CDR1 and CDR2: LGHNT, FRNRAP. The CDR3 extends over 12 amino acids. Trimming shortened V by 0 bases and J by 4 bases, and 3 bases separated the two germline ends. CDR3 in DNA: TGTGCTAGTGGTTTGGTACCCACTGAAGCTTTCTTT. Translating it yields CASGLVPTEAFF.

The chain combines TRBV7-2 with TRBJ2-2, with D hard to call. Deletions cut 1 base from V and 7 bases from J, with 10 bases between. Germline CDR1 and CDR2: SGHTA and FQGNSA. This CDR3 comprises 14 residues. CDR3 sequence reads: CASSLGDSYGELFF. The CDR3 bases are TGTGCCAGCAGCTTAGGAGATAGCTACGGGGAGCTGTTTTTT.

CDR3 sequence (DNA): TGCGCCAGCAGCCAAGTTGTCGGAGCTGGGGCCAACGTCCTGACTTTC. Residues: CASSQVVGAGANVLTF. The genes are TRBV4-1 and TRBJ2-6; the D is unclear. The CDR3 covers 16 residues. From germline, CDR1 is MGHRA and CDR2 YSYEKL. V shed 1 base and J shed 2 bases, with 9 bases lying between them.

A remark on this clone: Other DNA sequences in this specimen translate into the identical CDR3. V and J are TRBV6-5 and TRBJ2-3; D remains unclear. With 6 bases removed from V and 0 bases from J, the gap between germline ends came to 7 bases. This CDR3 comprises 13 residues. Per germline, CDR1 MNHEY and CDR2 SVGAGI. Written as DNA, the CDR3 is TGTGCCAGCAGCTCCCCAAGCACAGATACGCAGTATTTT. This encodes CASSSPSTDTQYF.

The J gene is TRBJ1-5, the V gene TRBV10-2; 7 bases line up with TRBD1. The CDR3 runs to 13 residues. The V gene end was trimmed by 9 bases and the J gene end by 1 base; junction bases not matched to a gene: 3. CDR1 is WSHSY, CDR2 SAAADI, per germline. CDR3 residues: CASRDSSNQPQHF. The CDR3 nucleotides are TGCGCCAGTAGGGACAGCAGCAATCAGCCCCAGCATTTT.

This clone was counted a few times. The chain recombines TRBV12-5 with TRBJ2-7; D is unresolved. The V end was cut by 6 bases, the J end by 6 bases, with 9 bases between. The CDR3 runs 11 residues. CDR1 and CDR2 from the germline V gene are LGHNT and FRNRAP. The CDR3 spells CASGPPTEQYF. CDR3 DNA sequence: TGTGCTAGTGGACCCCCGACCGAGCAGTACTTC.

Worth noting for this clone: The sample carries other DNA sequences with the same CDR3. CDR3 sequence reads: CASRDYNEQFF. DNA for the CDR3: TGTGCCAGCAGGGATTACAATGAGCAGTTCTTC. This chain joins TRBV6-5 and TRBJ2-1; no definite D call. Trimming removed 6 bases from V and 4 bases from J, with 4 bases in between. Germline V CDR1 and CDR2: MNHEY, SVGAGI. The CDR3 consists of 11 residues.

This chain links TRBV5-1 with TRBJ1-2, with 10 bases matching TRBD1. Germline CDR1 reads SGHRS; CDR2 reads YFSETQ. The CDR3 length is 15 residues. V shed 2 bases and J 3 bases; nucleotides not matched to a gene: 4. CDR3 sequence reads: CASSFQGTGDYGYTF. In DNA form, the CDR3 reads TGCGCCAGCAGCTTCCAAGGGACAGGGGACTATGGCTACACCTTC.

This clone occurred once. V and J are TRBV6-1 and TRBJ2-7; no clear D gene. Germline loops: CDR1 MNHNS, CDR2 SASEGT. Trimming removed 2 bases from V and 4 bases from J, with 6 bases in between. There are 12 residues in the CDR3. CDR3 DNA sequence: TGTGCCAGCAGTGAATTATATTACGAGCAGTACTTC. Translating it yields CASSELYYEQYF.

This sequence joins TRBV9 and TRBJ2-2; no firm D call. The CDR3 contains 14 residues. V shed 2 bases and J shed 6 bases, with 11 bases lying between them. Germline V gene lookup returns CDR1 SGDLS and CDR2 YYNGEE. The DNA of the CDR3 is TGTGCCAGCAGCGTTACCGTAGTAGCCGGGGAGCTGTTTTTT. Encoded protein: CASSVTVVAGELFF.

This rearrangement joins TRBV5-1 to TRBJ2-5; 12 positions match TRBD2. This CDR3 is 20 amino acids long. The germline V gene has CDR1 SGHRS and CDR2 YFSETQ. V shed 1 base, J shed 4 bases, and the junction held 17 bases outside the gene matches. The CDR3 sequence is CASSLSMASGRAMFGETQYF. The CDR3, as DNA: TGCGCCAGCAGCTTGAGTATGGCTAGCGGGAGGGCCATGTTCGGAGAGACCCAGTACTTC.

The chain couples TRBV5-6 to TRBJ2-3; D is perhaps TRBD2 (5 bases). With 6 bases removed from V and 2 bases from J, the gap between germline ends came to 13 bases. The CDR3 sequence is 14 residues long. Looked up from germline, CDR1 is SGHDT and CDR2 is YYEEEE. CDR3 protein: CASNIRGVTDTQYF. CDR3 in DNA: TGTGCCAGCAACATCCGGGGAGTCACAGATACGCAGTATTTT.

The gene calls are TRBV6-5 and TRBJ1-3; D is unclear. CDR1 and CDR2 from the germline V gene are MNHEY and SVGAGI. This CDR3 comprises 15 residues. The ends were cut back, 5 bases at V and 0 bases at J, with 11 bases in the middle. CDR3 coding DNA: TGTGCCAGCAGTCCTTTCTACCGCTCTGGAAACACCATATATTTT. This codes for CASSPFYRSGNTIYF.

This clone was seen only once. The V gene is TRBV7-8, the J gene TRBJ2-2; D uncertain. There are 12 residues in the CDR3. Trimming shortened V by 5 bases and J by 6 bases, and 7 bases separated the two germline ends. Per germline, CDR1 SGHVS and CDR2 FQNEAQ. CDR3 loop: CASSQAAGELFF. Here the CDR3 DNA reads TGTGCCAGCAGCCAGGCCGCCGGGGAGCTGTTTTTT.